The T cell receptor (beta chain) described here comes from a study of early T cells in non-severe SARS-CoV-2 infection. Study-wide background: Bulk RNA taken from unsorted whole blood was sequenced, leaving chains unpaired. Whole-study findings and limits: Missing private and CD4 specificities, VDJdb matching favored anti-spike CD8 responses.

With regard to this clonotype: No antigen is known for it.

The CDR3 length is 13 residues. In germline, CDR1 is MNHEY, CDR2 SVGEGT. The V end was cut by 5 bases, the J end by 2 bases, with 9 bases between. cDNA molecules, individually, were tagged with unique molecular identifiers. TCRdb recomputed calls from the 5' RACE reads with MiXCR, one row per CDR3 protein. The sample lists roughly 51,000 distinct CDR3 sequences, under 7% occurring once. The material was whole blood, obtained at baseline. The sequence was obtained from an adult who was a healthcare worker with PCR-confirmed SARS-CoV-2 infection or an uninfected control (not recorded which). The V and J genes are TRBV6-2 or TRBV6-3 and TRBJ1-2; D gene unclear. CDR3 region: CASSPPLNYGYTF. As DNA, the CDR3 is TGTGCCAGCAGTCCTCCATTGAACTATGGCTACACCTTC.